The sample holds a few counts of the clone carrying this T cell receptor beta chain. With 0 bases removed from V and 8 bases from J, the gap between germline ends came to 14 bases. Germline assignment: CDR1 SGDLS and CDR2 YYNGEE. This CDR3 has 14 amino acids. The data were taken from a study of blood T cells in healthy people across ages. Together with a sample-barcoded 5' primer, a J-beta primer mix was included in a second PCR lasting roughly 6 to 12 cycles. TCRdb reprocessed the 5' RACE reads with MiXCR, giving one entry per CDR3 protein. The repertoire includes 1.5 million to 2 million distinct CDR3 sequences, about 39% of them detected once, and more than 20% sits in the top ten.

Sequencing was performed on blood. The chain links TRBV9 to TRBJ1-2; tentatively, D is TRBD1 (5 bases). The origin of this receptor is a human donor in good health. The CDR3 reads CASSVAAGDGGYTF. In DNA, the CDR3 is TGTGCCAGCAGCGTAGCTGCCGGGGACGGCGGCTACACCTTC.